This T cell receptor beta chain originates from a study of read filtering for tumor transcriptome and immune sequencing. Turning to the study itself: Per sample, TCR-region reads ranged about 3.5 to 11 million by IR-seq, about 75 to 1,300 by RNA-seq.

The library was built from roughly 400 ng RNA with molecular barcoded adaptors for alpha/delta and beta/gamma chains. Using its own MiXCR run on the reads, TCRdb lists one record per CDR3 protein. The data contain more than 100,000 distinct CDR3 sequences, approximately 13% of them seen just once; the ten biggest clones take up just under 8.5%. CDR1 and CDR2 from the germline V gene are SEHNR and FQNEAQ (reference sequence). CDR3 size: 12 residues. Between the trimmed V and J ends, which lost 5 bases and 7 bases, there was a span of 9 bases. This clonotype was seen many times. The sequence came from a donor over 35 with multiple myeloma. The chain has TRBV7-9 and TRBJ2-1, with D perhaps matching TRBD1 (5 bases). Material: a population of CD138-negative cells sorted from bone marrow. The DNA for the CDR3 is TGTGCCAGCAGCCTCCAGGGAAATGAGCAGTTCTTC. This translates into CASSLQGNEQFF.